These 18 T cell receptor beta chains were sequenced from one sample in a study of Tregs in tolerant kidney transplant recipients. Clones were read by immunoSEQ multiplex PCR, and TCRdb kept only the in-frame ones, dropping some. This table has tens of thousands of clones, 91% appearing once. Sequencing used Tregs from blood. These receptors all come from a human donor in good health.

V gene TRBV16 combines with J gene TRBJ1-1; no definite D call. Per the germline V gene, CDR1 is KGHSY and CDR2 is FQNENV. Trimming took 0 bases from V and 0 from J, leaving 8 bases between them. This CDR3 region has 15 residues. CDR3 loop: CASSQSIGMNTEAFF. As DNA, the CDR3 is TGTGCCAGCAGCCAATCGATCGGAATGAACACTGAAGCTTTCTTT. The variable domain in full, with the rest retrieved from reference TRBV16 and TRBJ1-1, is GEEVAQTPKHLVRGEGQKAKLYCAPIKGHSYVFWYQQVLKNEFKFLISFQNENVFDETGMPKERFSAKCLPNSPCSLEIQATKLEDSAVYFCASSQSIGMNTEAFFGQGTRLTVV.

The chain is built from TRBV18 and TRBJ2-7; TRBD1 is a possible D gene (6 bases). The CDR3 consists of 15 residues. Germline V gene data show CDR1 as KGHSH and CDR2 as LQKENI. V was pared by 3 bases and J by 2 bases, with 14 bases between. This CDR3 reads CASSPLTGSPYEQYF. Written as DNA, the CDR3 is TGTGCCAGCTCACCCCTTACAGGGTCTCCCTACGAGCAGTACTTC. The full variable domain, its missing parts supplied by reference TRBV18 and TRBJ2-7, is NAGVMQNPRHLVRRRGQEARLRCSPMKGHSHVYWYRQLPEEGLKFMVYLQKENIIDESGMPKERFSAEFPKEGPSILRIQQVVRGDSAAYFCASSPLTGSPYEQYFGPGTRLTVT.

The genes are TRBV5-4 and TRBJ2-7; TRBD2 aligns across 10 bases. Losses at the gene ends were 3 bases for V and 3 bases for J; bases not matched to a gene: 9. Germline-derived CDR1 and CDR2 are SGHNT and YYREEE (reference sequence). This CDR3 has 16 amino acids. The CDR3 DNA follows: TGTGCCAGCAGCTCCCGGACTAGCGGTTTTCACTACGAGCAGTACTTC. This translates into CASSSRTSGFHYEQYF.

This chain uses TRBV28 with TRBJ1-1; 8 positions agree with TRBD1. CDR1 is MDHEN, CDR2 SYDVKM, per germline. The V and J ends lost 2 bases and 11 bases, in that order; junction bases with no gene match: 16. There are 16 residues in the CDR3. CDR3 in DNA: TGTGCCAGCAGTTTAATGGGGGCAGGGGGCGGTCGGACGGCTTTCTTT. This sequence encodes CASSLMGAGGGRTAFF.

CDR3 nucleotides: TGTGCCAGCAGTACAGGACAGGAGAATGAAAAACTGTTTTTT. Its translation is CASSTGQENEKLFF. The chain carries TRBV6-1 and TRBJ1-4, with 7 bases matching TRBD1. The CDR3 loop spans 14 amino acids. Germline V gene sequence: CDR1 MNHNS, CDR2 SASEGT. V trimming: 5 bases; J trimming: 5 bases; junction bases outside the gene matches: 5.

The chain uses TRBV15 and TRBJ2-5; 11 bases map to TRBD2. TRBJ2-7 matches the DNA end more closely, so the J call is doubtful. This CDR3 has 16 residues. Germline lookup yields CDR1 LNHNV and CDR2 YYDKDF (reference sequence). The CDR3 bases are TGTGCCACCAGCAGAGAGGGTAGCGGGAGGGCATACGAGCAGTACTTC. This codes for CATSREGSGRAYEQYF.

This chain joins TRBV7-8 and TRBJ1-1; D unclear. This CDR3 has 15 amino acids. Trimming took 0 bases from V and 1 from J, leaving 9 bases between them. Germline V gives CDR1 SGHVS, CDR2 FQNEAQ. CDR3 nucleotides: TGTGCCAGCAGCTTAGCTCCCCCCAGGAACACTGAAGCTTTCTTT. Its protein is CASSLAPPRNTEAFF. Filled out from reference TRBV7-8 and TRBJ1-1, the complete variable domain reads GAGVSQSPRYKVAKRGQDVALRCDPISGHVSLFWYQQALGQGPEFLTYFQNEAQLDKSGLPSDRFFAERPEGSVSTLKIQRTQQEDSAVYLCASSLAPPRNTEAFFGQGTRLTVV.

The chain carries TRBV7-6 and TRBJ1-5; tentatively, D is TRBD1 (6 bases). V lost 1 base to trimming and J lost 0 bases, with 13 bases between them. Per germline, CDR1 SGHVS and CDR2 FNYEAQ. This CDR3 has 17 residues. CDR3 protein: CASSLGGGLYSNQPQHF. Written as DNA, the CDR3 is TGTGCCAGCAGCTTAGGAGGGGGGCTATATAGCAATCAGCCCCAGCATTTT.

This chain links TRBV9 with TRBJ2-1, with 7 positions matching TRBD2. Germline CDR1 SGDLS, CDR2 YYNGEE. J gave up 1 base and V 1 base, and 2 bases lay outside the gene matches. The CDR3 is made up of 15 amino acids. CDR3 in DNA: TGTGCCAGCAGCGTAACTAGCGTGTCCTACAATGAGCAGTTCTTC. Translation: CASSVTSVSYNEQFF.

The chain combines TRBV6-1 with TRBJ2-2; D unclear. Trimming stripped 4 bases from V and 6 bases from J, with 12 bases between. Germline CDR1 and CDR2: MNHNS and SASEGT. The CDR3 is 14 amino acids. Written as DNA, the CDR3 is TGTGCCAGCAGTGCTTTGAGGTGGGCCGGGGAGCTGTTTTTT. It yields the protein CASSALRWAGELFF.

The chain is built from TRBV7-8 and TRBJ2-7; no clear D gene. Germline V gene data show CDR1 as SGHVS and CDR2 as FQNEAQ. Between the trimmed V and J ends, which lost 3 bases and 0 bases, there was a span of 3 bases. This CDR3 spans 12 amino acids. CDR3 bases: TGTGCCAGCAGCTTTACCTCCTACGAGCAGTACTTC. The encoded protein is CASSFTSYEQYF.

The table lists this clone with a few counts. This chain uses TRBV6-4 with TRBJ2-7, with 7 bases aligning to TRBD1. Germline CDR1 and CDR2: MRHNA and SNTAGT. V was clipped by 11 bases and J by 1 base; unmatched bases: 8. This CDR3 is 13 amino acids long. The CDR3 nucleotides are TGTGCCCCTCGACAACAGGGGTCCTACGAGCAGTACTTC. It specifies CAPRQQGSYEQYF.

The V gene is TRBV5-6, the J gene TRBJ1-4; D unclear. V dropped 3 bases and J dropped 4 bases, with 7 bases sitting between them. Per the germline V gene, CDR1 is SGHDT and CDR2 is YYEEEE. The CDR3 spans 13 residues. The CDR3 DNA is TGTGCCAGCAGCTGGGCTATTAATGAAAAACTGTTTTTT. It translates to CASSWAINEKLFF. Drawing the rest from reference TRBV5-6 and TRBJ1-4, the complete variable domain is DAGVTQSPTHLIKTRGQQVTLRCSPKSGHDTVSWYQQALGQGPQFIFQYYEEEERQRGNFPDRFSGHQFPNYSSELNVNALLLGDSALYLCASSWAINEKLFFGSGTQLSVL.

The chain couples TRBV18 to TRBJ2-7; D remains unclear. Trimming removed 2 bases from V and 6 bases from J, with 5 bases in between. Germline-derived CDR1 and CDR2 are KGHSH and LQKENI. This CDR3 is built from 11 residues. The CDR3 loop is CASSPGREQYF. CDR3 nucleotides: TGTGCCAGCTCACCAGGACGCGAGCAGTACTTC.

V gene TRBV7-2 combines with J gene TRBJ2-1; 11 bases match TRBD2. Trimming removed 1 base from V and 3 bases from J; junction bases left unmatched: 5. CDR1 is SGHTA and CDR2 is FQGNSA in the germline V gene. CDR3 length: 17 amino acids. The CDR3 here is CASSLGSSGGIYNEQFF. The CDR3 DNA reads as TGTGCCAGCAGCTTAGGGTCTAGCGGGGGGATCTACAATGAGCAGTTCTTC.

The J gene is TRBJ1-5, the V gene TRBV7-8, with 7 bases identical to TRBD1. The CDR3 extends over 16 amino acids. Germline V gives CDR1 SGHVS, CDR2 FQNEAQ. J lost 3 bases, V lost 0 bases, and 5 bases had no gene match. The CDR3 DNA is TGTGCCAGCAGCTTAGCCACAGGGGTCTCCAATCAGCCCCAGCATTTT. This codes for CASSLATGVSNQPQHF.

The chain uses TRBV2 and TRBJ1-4; D is unclear. With 6 bases removed from V and 1 base from J, the gap between germline ends came to 12 bases. The CDR3 is 15 amino acids. Germline lookup yields CDR1 SNHLY and CDR2 FYNNEI. The CDR3 nucleotides are TGTGCCAGCAGGTTGGCTCCTTTAACTAATGAAAAACTGTTTTTT. It specifies CASRLAPLTNEKLFF.

The chain uses TRBV9 and TRBJ2-5, with 12 bases that match TRBD2. The assigned J gene may be wrong: the sequence end matches TRBJ2-7 better. This CDR3 spans 15 amino acids. Germline V lookup: CDR1 SGDLS, CDR2 YYNGEE. The CDR3 nucleotides read TGTGCCAGCAGCGAGACTAGCGGGAGAAGCAACGAGCAGTACTTC. Translation gives CASSETSGRSNEQYF.